A single sample is the source of the 5 T cell receptor beta chains below, sequenced in a study of blood T cell repertoires in COVID-19. Method: immunoSEQ multiplex PCR; TCRdb's copy keeps in-frame clones and lacks some. Here the sample spans around 32,000 clones, about 92% being singletons. Source material: peripheral blood. The receptors originated from a man between 65 and 80 years old with active or convalescent COVID-19.

V and J are TRBV7-2 and TRBJ1-1, with 8 nucleotides matching TRBD1. This CDR3 region has 15 residues. From germline, CDR1 is SGHTA and CDR2 FQGNSA. V lost 5 bases to trimming and J lost 1 base; unmatched junction nucleotides: 6. CDR3 region: CASSHDRGWNTEAFF. The CDR3 bases are TGTGCCAGCAGCCATGACAGGGGCTGGAACACTGAAGCTTTCTTT.

The rearrangement links TRBV10-3 to TRBJ1-3; 7 nucleotides match TRBD1. After removal of 2 bases from V and 10 bases from J, the junction contained 5 bases not matched to a gene. CDR1 and CDR2 from the germline V gene are ENHRY and SYGVKD. This CDR3 region has 13 residues. The DNA of the CDR3 is TGTGCCATCAGTGAGGACAGGGTTGGGACCATATATTTT. Protein product: CAISEDRVGTIYF.

The chain joins TRBV11-2 to TRBJ2-1, with D tentatively TRBD2 (7 bases). The CDR3 consists of 14 residues. Looked up from germline, CDR1 is SGHAT and CDR2 is FQNNGV. Trimming removed 3 bases at V and 9 bases at J, with 15 bases between. CDR3 bases: TGTGCCAGCAGCTTCGTAGGGGGGGACTTTGAGCAGTTCTTC. Amino acid sequence: CASSFVGGDFEQFF.

The chain has TRBV6-2 or TRBV6-3 and TRBJ2-3; 10 bases are shared with TRBD1. The length of the CDR3 is 15 residues. The V and J ends lost 2 bases and 2 bases, in that order; junction bases with no gene match: 1. Per germline, CDR1 MNHEY and CDR2 SVGEGT. The CDR3 reads CASSYGTGDTDTQYF. The CDR3 coding sequence is TGTGCCAGCAGTTACGGGACAGGGGACACAGATACGCAGTATTTT.

Only one count was recorded for this clone. The gene calls are TRBV9 and TRBJ2-1; D possibly corresponds to TRBD2 (6 bases). Germline lookup yields CDR1 SGDLS and CDR2 YYNGEE. The V gene lost 0 bases and the J gene lost 0 bases, with 16 bases spanning the gap. The CDR3 has 18 residues. The CDR3 coding sequence is TGTGCCAGCAGCGTAGGAAAGGGGCGGGGCAGCTCCTACAATGAGCAGTTCTTC. Amino acids: CASSVGKGRGSSYNEQFF.